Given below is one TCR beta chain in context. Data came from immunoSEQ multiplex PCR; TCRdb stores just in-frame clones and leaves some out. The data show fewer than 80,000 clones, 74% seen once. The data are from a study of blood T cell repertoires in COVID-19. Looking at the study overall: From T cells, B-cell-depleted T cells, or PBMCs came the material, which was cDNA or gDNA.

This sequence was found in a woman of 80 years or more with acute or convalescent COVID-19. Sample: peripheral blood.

The CDR3 DNA is TGTGCCAGCAACCCCCGTGTTAGCGGGAGGGACCATGACCAAGAGACCCAGTACTTC. It codes for CASNPRVSGRDHDQETQYF. The chain carries TRBV11-3 and TRBJ2-5; 11 positions match TRBD2. The CDR3 runs 19 residues. Trimming took 7 bases from V and 0 from J; bases not matched to a gene: 16. CDR1 SGHNT and CDR2 YENEEA come from the germline V gene.